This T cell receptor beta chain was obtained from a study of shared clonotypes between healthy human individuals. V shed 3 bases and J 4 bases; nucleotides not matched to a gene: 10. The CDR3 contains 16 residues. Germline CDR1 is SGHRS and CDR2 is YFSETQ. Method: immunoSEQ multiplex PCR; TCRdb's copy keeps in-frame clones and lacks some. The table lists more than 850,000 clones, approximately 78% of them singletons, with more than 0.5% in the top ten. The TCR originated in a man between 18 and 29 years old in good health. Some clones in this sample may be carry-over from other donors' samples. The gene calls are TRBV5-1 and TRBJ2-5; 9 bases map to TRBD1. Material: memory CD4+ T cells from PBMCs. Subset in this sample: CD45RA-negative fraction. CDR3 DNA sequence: TGCGCCAGCAGCTGGCGGACAGGGGTTAGTGGAGAGACCCAGTACTTC. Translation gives CASSWRTGVSGETQYF. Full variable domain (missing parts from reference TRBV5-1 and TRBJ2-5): KAGVTQTPRYLIKTRGQQVTLSCSPISGHRSVSWYQQTPGQGLQFLFEYFSETQRNKGNFPGRFSGRQFSNSRSEMNVSTLELGDSALYLCASSWRTGVSGETQYFGPGTRLLVL.